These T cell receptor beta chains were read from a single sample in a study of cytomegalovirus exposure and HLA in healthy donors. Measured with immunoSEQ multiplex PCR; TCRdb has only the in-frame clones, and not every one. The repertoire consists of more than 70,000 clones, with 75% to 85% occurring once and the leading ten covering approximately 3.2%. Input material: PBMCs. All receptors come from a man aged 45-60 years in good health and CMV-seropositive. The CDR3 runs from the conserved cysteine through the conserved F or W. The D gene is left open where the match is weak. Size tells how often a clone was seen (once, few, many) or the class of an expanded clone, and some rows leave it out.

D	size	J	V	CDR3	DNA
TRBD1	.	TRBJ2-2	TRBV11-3	CASSLRDRTGELFF	TGTGCCAGCAGCTTACGGGACAGGACCGGGGAGCTGTTTTTT
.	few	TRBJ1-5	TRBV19	CASRKGGGGSNQPQHF	TGTGCCAGTCGCAAGGGTGGGGGGGGGAGCAATCAGCCCCAGCATTTT
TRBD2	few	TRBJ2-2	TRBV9	CASKREFTGELFF	TGTGCCAGCAAGCGGGAGTTCACCGGGGAGCTGTTTTTT
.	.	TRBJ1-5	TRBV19	CASSIGHTLSNQPQHF	TGTGCCAGTAGTATAGGACACACCCTAAGCAATCAGCCCCAGCATTTT
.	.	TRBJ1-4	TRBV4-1	CASSQEGLESLLEKLFF	TGCGCCAGCAGCCAAGAAGGACTGGAAAGCTTATTAGAAAAACTGTTTTTT
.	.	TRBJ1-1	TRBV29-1	CSVDLFGADTEAFF	TGCAGCGTTGATTTGTTCGGCGCGGACACTGAAGCTTTCTTT
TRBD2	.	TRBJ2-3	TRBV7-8	CASSLPRLAGHTDTQYF	TGTGCCAGCAGCTTACCCCGACTAGCGGGCCACACAGATACGCAGTATTTT
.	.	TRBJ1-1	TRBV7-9	CSSSLGLDMNTEAFF	TGTTCCAGCAGCTTAGGTCTGGACATGAACACTGAAGCTTTCTTT
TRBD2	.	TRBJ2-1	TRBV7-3	CASSFTSAKTNEQFF	TGTGCCAGCAGCTTCACTAGCGCGAAAACCAATGAGCAGTTCTTC
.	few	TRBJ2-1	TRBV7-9	CASSLGAGIQFF	TGTGCCAGCAGCTTAGGGGCTGGTATCCAGTTCTTC
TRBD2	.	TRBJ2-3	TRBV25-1	CASSEWAGDTDTQYF	TGTGCCAGCTCCGAGTGGGCGGGAGACACAGATACGCAGTATTTT
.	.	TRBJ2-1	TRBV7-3	CASSLGGIDEQFF	TGTGCCAGCAGCTTAGGCGGAATCGATGAGCAGTTCTTC
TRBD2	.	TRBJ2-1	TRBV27	CASSLPSGRAFVREQFF	TGTGCCAGCAGTTTACCTAGCGGGAGGGCCTTTGTACGGGAGCAGTTCTTC
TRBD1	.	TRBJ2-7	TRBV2	CASTGQEGWEQYF	TGTGCCAGCACGGGACAGGAGGGTTGGGAGCAGTACTTC
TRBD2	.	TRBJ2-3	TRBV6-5	CASSRSGTYTDTQYF	TGTGCCAGCAGTCGTAGCGGGACTTACACAGATACGCAGTATTTT
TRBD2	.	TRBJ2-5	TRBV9	CASSAGPAGVGQETQYF	TGTGCCAGCAGCGCCGGACCAGCGGGAGTGGGCCAAGAGACCCAGTACTTC
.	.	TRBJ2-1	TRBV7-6	CASSLGVRGKRYNEQFF	TGTGCCAGCAGCTTAGGTGTACGCGGGAAAAGGTACAATGAGCAGTTCTTC
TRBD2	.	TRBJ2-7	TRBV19	CASSIGSGKIFGSYEQYF	TGTGCCAGTAGTATTGGTAGCGGGAAAATTTTTGGCTCCTACGAGCAGTACTTC
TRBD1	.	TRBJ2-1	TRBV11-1	CASSPPLGTGKSYNEQFF	TGTGCCAGCAGCCCCCCCCTGGGGACAGGGAAGTCCTACAATGAGCAGTTCTTC
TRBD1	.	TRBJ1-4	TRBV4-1	CASRLDLGGRGPGKLFF	TGCGCCAGCCGGCTGGATTTGGGGGGCAGGGGGCCTGGAAAACTGTTTTTT
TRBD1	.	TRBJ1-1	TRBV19	CASSPLAGTGRTEAFF	TGTGCCAGTAGTCCTCTAGCCGGGACAGGGCGGACTGAAGCTTTCTTT
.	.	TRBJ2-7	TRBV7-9	CASSPNAGYEQYF	TGTGCCAGCAGCCCTAACGCAGGCTACGAGCAGTACTTC
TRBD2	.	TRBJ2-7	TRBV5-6	CASSWSGRPYEQYF	TGTGCCAGCAGCTGGAGCGGGAGGCCCTACGAGCAGTACTTC
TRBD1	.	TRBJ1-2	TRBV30	CAWSRQGPPGGYTF	TGTGCCTGGAGCAGACAGGGGCCTCCTGGTGGCTACACCTTC
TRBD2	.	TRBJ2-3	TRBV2	CASSESAGGADTQYF	TGTGCCAGCAGTGAATCAGCGGGAGGGGCAGATACGCAGTATTTT
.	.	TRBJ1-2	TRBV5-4	CASSIPGGPGHVYGYTF	TGTGCCAGCAGCATACCAGGTGGTCCGGGACACGTCTATGGCTACACCTTC
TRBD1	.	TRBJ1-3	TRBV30	CAWSERVGQARF	TGTGCCTGGAGTGAACGGGTGGGACAGGCCCGCTTT
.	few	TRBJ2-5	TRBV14	CASSQDGIAGETQYF	TGTGCCAGCAGCCAAGATGGAATAGCCGGAGAGACCCAGTACTTC
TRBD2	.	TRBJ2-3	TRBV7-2	CASSSTSATSTDTQYF	TGTGCCAGCAGCTCTACTAGCGCAACTAGCACAGATACGCAGTATTTT
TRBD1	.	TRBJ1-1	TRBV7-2	CASSLLGQGLTEAFF	TGTGCCAGCAGCTTATTGGGACAGGGACTTACTGAAGCTTTCTTT
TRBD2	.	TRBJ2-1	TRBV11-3	CASSLESALGLATYNEQFF	TGTGCCAGCAGCTTAGAAAGCGCCTTGGGACTAGCGACCTACAATGAGCAGTTCTTC
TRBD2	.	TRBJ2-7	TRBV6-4	CASSDSNGLESEQYF	TGTGCCAGCAGTGACTCGAATGGACTAGAATCCGAGCAGTACTTC
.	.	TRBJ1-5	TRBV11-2	CASSLTPGNQPQHF	TGTGCCAGCAGCTTAACCCCGGGTAATCAGCCCCAGCATTTT
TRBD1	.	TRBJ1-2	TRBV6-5	CASSKGQGASTF	TGTGCCAGCAGTAAGGGACAGGGGGCAAGCACCTTC
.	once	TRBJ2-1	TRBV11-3	CASSLTVSAYYNEQFF	TGTGCCAGCAGCTTAACGGTTAGCGCATACTACAATGAGCAGTTCTTC
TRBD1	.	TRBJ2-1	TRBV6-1	CASSEGTGGAEGEQFF	TGTGCCAGCAGTGAGGGGACAGGGGGCGCGGAAGGGGAGCAGTTCTTC
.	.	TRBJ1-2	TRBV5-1	CASSPSDRNYGYTF	TGCGCCAGCAGCCCATCGGACAGAAACTATGGCTACACCTTC
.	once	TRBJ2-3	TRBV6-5	CASSYSSTRGTDTQYF	TGTGCCAGCAGTTACTCTAGTACTAGGGGCACAGATACGCAGTATTTT
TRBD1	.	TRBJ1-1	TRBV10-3	CAISERQGAEAFF	TGTGCCATCAGTGAGCGACAGGGTGCTGAAGCTTTCTTT
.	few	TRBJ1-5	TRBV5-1	CASSLDGHNSNQPQHF	TGCGCCAGCAGCTTGGACGGACACAATAGCAATCAGCCCCAGCATTTT
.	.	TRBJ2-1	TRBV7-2	CASSLALEGENEQFF	TGTGCCAGCAGCTTAGCGCTAGAGGGAGAGAATGAGCAGTTCTTC